These T cell receptor beta chains were read from a single sample in a study of T cells expressing NK-cell markers. TCRdb re-called the 5' RACE reads; one entry per CDR3 protein, DNA not given. In all, the sample yields some 500,000 distinct CDR3 sequences. Sequenced: blood T cells: a sorted CD56 or NKG2C T cell subset, CD4+ or CD8+ T cells, or bulk PBMC T cells (not recorded which). The receptor set was obtained from a woman between 45 and 65 years old in good health. CDR3s include the opening cysteine and the closing phenylalanine or tryptophan. Fields, in order: J gene, CDR3 length, V gene, CDR3 protein.

TRBJ1-3 16 TRBV12-3/TRBV12-4 CASSFEGPAGGNTIYF
TRBJ1-2 12 TRBV6-5 CASSYRPGGYTF
TRBJ2-1 12 TRBV18 CASSGGRYEQFF
TRBJ2-1 21 TRBV11-3 CASSFLVGGLAGERSYNEQFF
TRBJ2-1 14 TRBV11-2 CASSEYNRGDEQFF
TRBJ2-3 15 TRBV11-2 CASSLIFSSIDTQYF
TRBJ2-7 15 TRBV5-1 CASSRTGAVNYEQYF
TRBJ2-1 17 TRBV4-1 CASSQEPVGSSYNEQFF
TRBJ1-5 15 TRBV6-1 CASSETVLINQPQHF
TRBJ2-5 17 TRBV7-9 CASSIRSKGMVQETQYF
TRBJ1-1 13 TRBV11-2 CASSLDPLVEAFF
TRBJ1-5 14 TRBV7-9 CASSWDRSNQPQHF
TRBJ2-2 13 TRBV18 CASQERLTGELFF
TRBJ1-1 13 TRBV29-1 CSVRQGGDTEAFF
TRBJ2-7 13 TRBV12-3/TRBV12-4 CASRAGTTYEQYF
TRBJ2-3 14 TRBV29-1 CSTVGAGVTDTQYF
TRBJ1-6 17 TRBV14 CASSPWTGLSFHSPLHF
TRBJ1-5 14 TRBV12-3/TRBV12-4 CASSSTPIRGPQHF
TRBJ1-1 14 TRBV19 CASSSDRKNTEAFF
TRBJ2-5 17 TRBV5-4 CASSSTGTSGMWETQYF
TRBJ2-2 20 TRBV5-1 CASSLAGLAGGTPNTGELFF
TRBJ2-4 20 TRBV3-1 CASSQEVAGGPSRAKNIQYF